These 5 T cell receptor beta chains were all obtained from the same sample, sequenced in a study of cytomegalovirus exposure and HLA in healthy donors. The PCR employed 60 Vbeta primers together with 13 Jbeta primers. Sequencing was performed with immunoSEQ multiplex PCR; in TCRdb, only in-frame clones are kept and a portion is missing. The sample has some 150,000 clones; 76% are singletons. Input material: PBMCs. The receptors shown here come from a female donor in good health and CMV-seropositive.

The J gene is TRBJ1-3, the V gene TRBV28, with 7 nucleotides matching TRBD1. This CDR3 is 14 amino acids long. The germline V gene has CDR1 MDHEN and CDR2 SYDVKM. V shed 2 bases, J shed 2 bases, and the junction held 0 bases outside the gene matches. The CDR3 sequence: CASSLDRAGNTIYF. The CDR3 DNA sequence: TGTGCCAGCAGTTTAGACAGGGCTGGAAACACCATATATTTT.

The chain recombines TRBV9 with TRBJ1-3; TRBD1 matches at 8 bases. Trimming removed 3 bases from V and 0 bases from J; junction bases left unmatched: 8. The CDR3 has 17 residues. Germline CDR1 is SGDLS and CDR2 is YYNGEE. The CDR3 here is CASSAEPGQASGNTIYF. The CDR3 DNA reads TGTGCCAGCAGCGCAGAACCGGGACAGGCCTCTGGAAACACCATATATTTT. Full variable domain (rest looked up from reference TRBV9 and TRBJ1-3): DSGVTQTPKHLITATGQRVTLRCSPRSGDLSVYWYQQSLDQGLQFLIQYYNGEERAKGNILERFSAQQFPDLHSELNLSSLELGDSALYFCASSAEPGQASGNTIYFGEGSWLTVV.

J is TRBJ2-2 and V is TRBV15; maybe TRBD1 (5 bases). The CDR3 runs to 17 residues. Per the germline V gene, CDR1 is LNHNV and CDR2 is YYDKDF (reference sequence). The V end lost 3 bases, the J end lost 5 bases, and 19 bases lay between the germline ends. Here the CDR3 reads CATSRGTGVGLTGELFF. The CDR3 DNA reads as TGTGCCACCAGCAGGGGAACAGGAGTAGGCTTGACCGGGGAGCTGTTTTTT.

The gene calls are TRBV5-1 and TRBJ2-7; D call uncertain. Looked up from germline, CDR1 is SGHRS and CDR2 is YFSETQ. Trimming cost V 0 bases and J 4 bases, with 11 bases left between them. CDR3 length: 14 amino acids. The CDR3 DNA reads TGCGCCAGCAGCTTGGCCGGGTCAAATTACGAGCAGTACTTC. Translated: CASSLAGSNYEQYF.

The chain uses TRBV7-8 and TRBJ1-2; D remains ambiguous. Germline V lookup: CDR1 SGHVS, CDR2 FQNEAQ. The CDR3 has 13 amino acids. The germline V and J ends were trimmed by 5 bases and 8 bases, with 15 bases remaining between them. CDR3 loop: CASSPLSRSGYTF. The CDR3 coding sequence is TGTGCCAGCAGCCCGCTTTCCCGGTCCGGCTACACCTTC. Full variable domain (remainder filled in from reference TRBV7-8 and TRBJ1-2): GAGVSQSPRYKVAKRGQDVALRCDPISGHVSLFWYQQALGQGPEFLTYFQNEAQLDKSGLPSDRFFAERPEGSVSTLKIQRTQQEDSAVYLCASSPLSRSGYTFGSGTRLTVV.